A selection of T cell receptor beta chains follows, all from one sample in a study of cytomegalovirus exposure and HLA in healthy donors. Measured with immunoSEQ multiplex PCR; TCRdb has only the in-frame clones, and not every one. Among 75,000 to 85,000 clones listed, roughly 88% were seen once. The sequencing sample was made of PBMCs. The receptors here all came from a man aged 25 to 40 in good health and CMV-seronegative. The CDR3 runs from the conserved cysteine through the conserved F or W. A D gene is named only where the DNA matches it firmly. The listing skips clone size in some rows; elsewhere it reads once, few, many or a size class.

cdr3_aa cdr3_nt d_call v_call cdr3_length clone_size j_call
CASSLMGRTDEKLFF TGTGCCAGCAGTTTAATGGGAAGGACAGATGAAAAACTGTTTTTT - TRBV28 15 - TRBJ1-4
CSVVGRFRDEQFF TGCAGCGTTGTCGGGAGGTTCAGGGATGAGCAGTTCTTC TRBD2 TRBV29-1 13 - TRBJ2-1
CASSPDRTGGEKLFF TGTGCCAGCAGCCCTGACCGGACAGGGGGTGAAAAACTGTTTTTT TRBD1 TRBV14 15 - TRBJ1-4
CASSQDLTHGTNEKLFF TGCGCCAGCAGCCAAGATCTAACCCACGGGACTAATGAAAAACTGTTTTTT - TRBV4-1 17 - TRBJ1-4
CASSSRLAGGPNEQFF TGTGCCAGCAGTTCACGACTAGCGGGGGGGCCGAATGAGCAGTTCTTC TRBD2 TRBV2 16 - TRBJ2-1
CASSLGSGVSYNEQFF TGTGCCAGCAGCTTAGGGTCAGGGGTCTCCTACAATGAGCAGTTCTTC - TRBV11-2 16 - TRBJ2-1
CASSPGQGEIANEQFF TGCGCCAGCAGCCCAGGACAGGGGGAAATCGCCAATGAGCAGTTCTTC TRBD1 TRBV5-1 16 - TRBJ2-1
CASSLDSVQGLSVTQYF TGTGCCAGCAGCTTAGATTCTGTTCAGGGGTTAAGTGTGACCCAGTACTTC - TRBV11-2 17 - TRBJ2-5
CASSIYSVQAPYGYTF TGTGCCAGCAGCATCTATTCGGTTCAGGCCCCCTATGGCTACACCTTC - TRBV21-1 16 - TRBJ1-2
CASSVRASSYNEQFF TGTGCCAGCAGTGTCAGGGCCAGCTCCTACAATGAGCAGTTCTTC - TRBV28 15 - TRBJ2-1
CASSQFAGGAGELFF TGTGCCAGCAGCCAATTCGCCGGGGGAGCCGGGGAGCTGTTTTTT - TRBV16 15 - TRBJ2-2
CASSLNGGPSYEQYF TGTGCCAGCAGCTTAAACGGGGGTCCATCCTACGAGCAGTACTTC - TRBV7-2 15 - TRBJ2-7
CASSMSGADQPQHF TGTGCCAGTAGTATGTCAGGGGCTGATCAGCCCCAGCATTTT - TRBV19 14 - TRBJ1-5
CASSYSGDGYTF TGTGCCAGCAGTTACTCAGGGGATGGCTACACCTTC - TRBV6-6 12 - TRBJ1-2
CASSSTSKLYNEQFF TGTGCCAGCAGTTCGACTAGCAAACTCTACAATGAGCAGTTCTTC TRBD2 TRBV27 15 few TRBJ2-1
CASSLRDASSGVYGCTF TGTGCCAGCAGCTTACGAGACGCCAGCTCGGGGGTTTATGGCTGCACCTTC - TRBV7-2 17 - TRBJ1-2
CASSFRTGLPPLHF TGTGCCAGCAGCTTTAGGACAGGGCTGCCTCCCCTCCACTTT TRBD1 TRBV11-2 14 - TRBJ1-6
CASSQGLRASGAYEQYF TGCGCCAGCAGCCAAGGTCTCCGGGCTAGCGGGGCCTACGAGCAGTACTTC TRBD2 TRBV4-1 17 - TRBJ2-7
CASSAPSGAETQYF TGTGCCAGCAGCGCCCCTAGCGGGGCGGAGACCCAGTACTTC TRBD2 TRBV7-9 14 - TRBJ2-5
CASSLGVAGGPISYEQYF TGTGCCAGCAGCTTAGGGGTAGCGGGAGGGCCAATCTCCTACGAGCAGTACTTC TRBD2 TRBV7-9 18 - TRBJ2-7
CASSVRTDGGELFF TGTGCCAGCAGCGTCAGGACTGACGGCGGGGAGCTGTTTTTT - TRBV9 14 - TRBJ2-2
CASSPGGRSQPQHF TGTGCCAGCTCCCCCGGGGGGCGCAGCCAGCCCCAGCATTTT - TRBV11-2 14 - TRBJ1-5
CASSSGGARRNEQFF TGTGCCAGCAGCAGCGGCGGGGCCCGTCGCAATGAGCAGTTCTTC - TRBV27 15 - TRBJ2-1
CASSPTTGQFNEQFF TGTGCCAGCAGCCCAACCACGGGACAGTTCAATGAGCAGTTCTTC TRBD1 TRBV13 15 - TRBJ2-1
CASSLAGQGAGELFF TGTGCCAGCAGCTTGGCCGGACAGGGGGCCGGGGAGCTGTTTTTT TRBD1 TRBV5-6 15 - TRBJ2-2
CASSQARSETQYF TGCGCCAGCAGCCAAGCCCGGTCAGAGACCCAGTACTTC - TRBV4-1 13 - TRBJ2-5
CAWSEGDQPQHF TGTGCCTGGAGTGAGGGGGATCAGCCCCAGCATTTT - TRBV30 12 - TRBJ1-5
CASSLNNPMSVGNEQFF TGTGCCAGCAGCTTAAATAATCCGATGTCGGTCGGCAATGAGCAGTTCTTC - TRBV11-2 17 - TRBJ2-1
CASSRSGAETYEQYF TGTGCCAGCAGCCGTTCTGGGGCCGAAACCTACGAGCAGTACTTC - TRBV2 15 - TRBJ2-7
CASSAAGPHNEQFF TGTGCCAGCAGCGCAGCGGGACCGCACAATGAGCAGTTCTTC TRBD2 TRBV9 14 - TRBJ2-1
CASSYMPNTEAFF TGTGCCAGCAGCTATATGCCGAACACTGAAGCTTTCTTT - TRBV6-5 13 - TRBJ1-1
CASSSRDWFWQETQYF TGTGCCAGCAGTTCCCGGGACTGGTTTTGGCAAGAGACCCAGTACTTC - TRBV28 16 - TRBJ2-5
CASSVVGASKNIQYF TGTGCCAGCAGCGTAGTGGGGGCTAGCAAAAACATTCAGTACTTC - TRBV9 15 - TRBJ2-4
CASSQDFQGGGYTF TGTGCCAGCAGCCAAGATTTCCAGGGGGGTGGCTACACCTTC TRBD1 TRBV4-2 14 - TRBJ1-2
CASSPRRAGNEQFF TGTGCCAGCAGCCCCCGTCGGGCGGGTAATGAGCAGTTCTTC - TRBV9 14 - TRBJ2-1
CASSGQVKETQYF TGTGCCAGCAGTGGACAGGTAAAAGAGACCCAGTACTTC TRBD1 TRBV6-5 13 - TRBJ2-5
CASSQLPKGVGGEQFF TGCGCCAGCAGCCAACTTCCCAAGGGCGTGGGAGGTGAGCAGTTCTTC - TRBV4-1 16 - TRBJ2-1
CASSQTSDCTDTQYF TGTGCCAGCAGCCAAACTAGCGATTGCACAGATACGCAGTATTTT - TRBV21-1 15 - TRBJ2-3
CASSLGLAGSDTQYF TGCGCCAGCAGCCTGGGACTAGCAGGTTCAGATACGCAGTATTTT TRBD2 TRBV5-1 15 - TRBJ2-3
CASSFGRESYTQYF TGCGCCAGCAGCTTCGGACGGGAGTCGTATACGCAGTATTTT - TRBV5-1 14 - TRBJ2-3
CASSFAGRGGYTF TGTGCCAGCAGTTTCGCAGGGAGGGGAGGCTACACCTTC - TRBV28 13 - TRBJ1-2
CASSLVLGNTIYF TGTGCCAGCAGCTTGGTCCTTGGAAACACCATATATTTT - TRBV5-4 13 - TRBJ1-3
CASSRYPGQGSSDTQYF TGTGCCAGCAGCCGCTACCCGGGACAGGGCAGTTCAGATACGCAGTATTTT TRBD1 TRBV5-4 17 - TRBJ2-3
CASSQGLAGDEQFF TGCGCCAGCAGCCAAGGACTAGCGGGGGATGAGCAGTTCTTC TRBD2 TRBV4-1 14 - TRBJ2-1
CASRSTGSNEQFF TGTGCCAGCAGAAGCACAGGGTCTAATGAGCAGTTCTTC - TRBV6-4 13 - TRBJ2-1
CASSSIAGQRLSGNTIYF TGTGCCAGCAGCTCGATAGCGGGACAGAGACTCTCTGGAAACACCATATATTTT TRBD1 TRBV11-2 18 - TRBJ1-3